This T cell receptor (beta chain) is drawn from a study of blood T cell repertoires in COVID-19. Study in general: In each case, the material was cDNA or gDNA derived from T cells, B-cell-depleted T cells, or PBMCs.

Original handling: Estimates of nucleated cell counts were drawn from the amplification of reference gene primers. TCRdb keeps only in-frame clones here, not all; method: immunoSEQ multiplex PCR. The D gene and trimming were derived from the DNA, and the V and J assignments and clone size from that table. The repertoire has roughly 300,000 clones, over 80% of them found once; the top ten carry less than 1.6%. The germline V gene has CDR1 MNHEY and CDR2 SVGEGT. Trimming removed 6 bases from V and 15 bases from J, with 15 bases in between. This CDR3 is 11 amino acids long. The sequence was obtained from a woman in her forties who had recovered from COVID-19. The sample taken for sequencing was peripheral blood. This rearrangement joins TRBV6-2 or TRBV6-3 to TRBJ2-1; D perhaps matches TRBD2 (5 bases). CDR3 in amino acids: CASSPGPAAFF. In DNA form, the CDR3 reads TGTGCCAGCAGCCCCGGGCCAGCGGCGTTCTTC.